Detailed here is one T cell receptor (beta chain). Its antigen is unknown. The data derive from a study of graft-versus-host responses after intestinal transplantation. Study-wide context: Every transplant recipient was induced with anti-thymocyte globulin, then maintained on tacrolimus and steroids for around 3 years.

V was cut by 5 bases and J by 1 base, with 12 bases left in between. In germline, CDR1 is LNHDA, CDR2 SQIVND (reference sequence). The CDR3 is made up of 14 amino acids. The repertoire was sequenced with immunoSEQ multiplex PCR; TCRdb's copy has only in-frame clones and lacks some. The sample lists 57,000 or so clones; about 90% were seen once. Notes on the study in general: Patients with graft-donor T cell macrochimerism had high graft-versus-host to host-versus-graft clonal ratios in allografts. Association was observed between peak circulating GvH clone levels and early post-transplant HvG declines.

Sequenced material: PBMCs, taken around 120 days after intestinal transplantation. This sequence joins TRBV19 and TRBJ2-7; possible D gene TRBD2, 7 bases. The TCR was taken from a human patient who received an intestinal transplant, so some T cells may come from the graft donor. Written as DNA, the CDR3 is TGTGCCAGTAGTTTGGCGGGGGCATCCTACGAGCAGTACTTC. It yields the protein CASSLAGASYEQYF.